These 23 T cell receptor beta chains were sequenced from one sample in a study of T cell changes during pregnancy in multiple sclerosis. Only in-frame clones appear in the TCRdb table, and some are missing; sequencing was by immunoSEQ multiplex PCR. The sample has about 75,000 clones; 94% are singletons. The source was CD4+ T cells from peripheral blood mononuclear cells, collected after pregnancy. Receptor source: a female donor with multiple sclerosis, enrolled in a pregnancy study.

The CDR3, as DNA: TGTGCCAGTAGTATTGGGGGCTCGGGGGGCTCTGGTGGCTACACCTTC. Encoded protein: CASSIGGSGGSGGYTF. The gene calls are TRBV19 and TRBJ1-2, with TRBD1 as a possible D gene (6 bases). V dropped 3 bases and J dropped 7 bases, with 21 bases sitting between them. CDR1 is LNHDA, CDR2 SQIVND, per germline (reference sequence). The CDR3 sequence is 16 residues long.

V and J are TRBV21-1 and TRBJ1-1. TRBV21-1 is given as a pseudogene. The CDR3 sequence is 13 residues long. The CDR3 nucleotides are TGTGCCAGCAGCGCTAGGGGGGGCGCTGAAGCTTTCTTT. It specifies CASSARGGAEAFF.

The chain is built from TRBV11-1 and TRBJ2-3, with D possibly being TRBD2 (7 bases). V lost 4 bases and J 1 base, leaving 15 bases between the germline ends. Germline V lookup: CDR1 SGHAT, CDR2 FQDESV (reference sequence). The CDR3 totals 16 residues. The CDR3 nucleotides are TGTGCCAGCAGCTCGCGGGGGCCATGGGGCACAGATACGCAGTATTTT. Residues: CASSSRGPWGTDTQYF. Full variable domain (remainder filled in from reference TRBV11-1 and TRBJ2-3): EAEVAQSPRYKITEKSQAVAFWCDPISGHATLYWYRQILGQGPELLVQFQDESVVDDSQLPKDRFSAERLKGVDSTLKIQPAELGDSAMYLCASSSRGPWGTDTQYFGPGTRLTVL.

The CDR3 sequence: CASSLLLPGGTGELFF. CDR3 bases: TGTGCCAGCAGCTTATTACTTCCAGGGGGCACCGGGGAGCTGTTTTTT. The chain recombines TRBV7-9 with TRBJ2-2; 7 bases match TRBD1. This CDR3 spans 16 amino acids. V lost 2 bases, J lost 4 bases, and 7 bases stayed unmatched. Germline V gene data show CDR1 as SEHNR and CDR2 as FQNEAQ (reference sequence).

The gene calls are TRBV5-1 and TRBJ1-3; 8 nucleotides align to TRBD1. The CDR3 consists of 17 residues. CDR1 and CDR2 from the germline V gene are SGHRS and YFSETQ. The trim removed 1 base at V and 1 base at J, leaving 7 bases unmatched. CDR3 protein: CASSLQGTGRSGNTIYF. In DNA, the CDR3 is TGCGCCAGCAGCTTGCAGGGGACAGGAAGGTCTGGAAACACCATATATTTT.

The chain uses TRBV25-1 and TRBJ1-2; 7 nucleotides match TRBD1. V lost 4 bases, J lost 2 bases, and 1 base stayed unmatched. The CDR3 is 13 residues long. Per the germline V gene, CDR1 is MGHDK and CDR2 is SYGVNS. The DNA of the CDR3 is TGTGCCAGCAGTGCGGACAGGAACTATGGCTACACCTTC. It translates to CASSADRNYGYTF.

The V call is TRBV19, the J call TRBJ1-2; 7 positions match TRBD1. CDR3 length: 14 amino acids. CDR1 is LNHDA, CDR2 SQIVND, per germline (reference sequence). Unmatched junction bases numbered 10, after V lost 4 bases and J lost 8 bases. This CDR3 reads CASSTDRASWGYTF. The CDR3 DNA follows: TGTGCCAGTAGTACCGACAGGGCCTCCTGGGGCTACACCTTC.

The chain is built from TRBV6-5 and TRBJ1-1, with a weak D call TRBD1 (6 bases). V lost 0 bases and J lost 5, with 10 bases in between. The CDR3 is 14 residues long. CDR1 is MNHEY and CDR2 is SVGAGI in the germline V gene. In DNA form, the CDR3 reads TGTGCCAGCAGTTACTCGATCGGACAGACTGAAGCTTTCTTT. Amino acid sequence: CASSYSIGQTEAFF.

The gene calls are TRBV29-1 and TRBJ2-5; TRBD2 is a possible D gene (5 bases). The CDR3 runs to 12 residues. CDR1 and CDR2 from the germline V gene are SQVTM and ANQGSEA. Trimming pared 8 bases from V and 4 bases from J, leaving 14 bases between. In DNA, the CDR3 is TGCAGCTCCTCTACGGGGAGAGAGACCCAGTACTTC. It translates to CSSSTGRETQYF.

DNA of the CDR3: TGTGCCAGCAGCCAGGAGGCCCCAGATACGCAGTATTTT. Amino acid sequence: CASSQEAPDTQYF. This chain joins TRBV7-2 and TRBJ2-3, with D maybe TRBD2 (5 bases). V lost 5 bases and J 4 bases, leaving 10 bases between the germline ends. CDR3 length: 13 residues. Germline V gene lookup returns CDR1 SGHTA and CDR2 FQGNSA.

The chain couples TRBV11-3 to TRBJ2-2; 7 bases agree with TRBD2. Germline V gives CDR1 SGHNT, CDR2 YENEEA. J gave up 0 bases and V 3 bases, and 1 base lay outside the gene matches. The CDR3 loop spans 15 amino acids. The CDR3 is CASSFSGSNTGELFF. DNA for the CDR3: TGTGCCAGCAGCTTTAGCGGGTCGAACACCGGGGAGCTGTTTTTT.

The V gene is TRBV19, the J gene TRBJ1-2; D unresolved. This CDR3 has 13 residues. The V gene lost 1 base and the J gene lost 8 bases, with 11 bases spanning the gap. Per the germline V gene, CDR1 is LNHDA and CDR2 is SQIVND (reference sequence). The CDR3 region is CASSIGQREGYTF. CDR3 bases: TGTGCCAGTAGTATAGGTCAGAGGGAGGGCTACACCTTC.

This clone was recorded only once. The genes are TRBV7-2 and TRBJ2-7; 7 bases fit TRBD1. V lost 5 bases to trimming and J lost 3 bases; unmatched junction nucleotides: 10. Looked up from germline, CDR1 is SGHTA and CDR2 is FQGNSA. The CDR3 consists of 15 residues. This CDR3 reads CASSQRQGRGYEQYF. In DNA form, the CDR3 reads TGTGCCAGCAGCCAAAGACAGGGAAGGGGCTACGAGCAGTACTTC.

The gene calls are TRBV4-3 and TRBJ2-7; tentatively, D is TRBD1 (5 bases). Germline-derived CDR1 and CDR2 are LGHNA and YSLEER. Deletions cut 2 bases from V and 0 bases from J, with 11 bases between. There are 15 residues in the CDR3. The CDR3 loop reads CASSQSRVGSYEQYF. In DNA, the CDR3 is TGCGCCAGCAGCCAAAGCAGGGTTGGCTCCTACGAGCAGTACTTC.

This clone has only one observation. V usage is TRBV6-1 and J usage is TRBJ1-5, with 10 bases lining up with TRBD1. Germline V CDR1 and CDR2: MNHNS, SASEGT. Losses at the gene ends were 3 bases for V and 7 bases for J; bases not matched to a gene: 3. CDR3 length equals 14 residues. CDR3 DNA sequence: TGTGCCAGCAGTGAGGACAGGGGGTGGCAGCCCCAGCATTTT. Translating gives CASSEDRGWQPQHF.

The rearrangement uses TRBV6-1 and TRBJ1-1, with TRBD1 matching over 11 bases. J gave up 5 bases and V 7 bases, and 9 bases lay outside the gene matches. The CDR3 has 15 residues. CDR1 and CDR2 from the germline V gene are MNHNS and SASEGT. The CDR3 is CASTPDRGRPTEAFF. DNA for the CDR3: TGTGCCAGCACCCCGGACAGGGGGCGTCCGACTGAAGCTTTCTTT.

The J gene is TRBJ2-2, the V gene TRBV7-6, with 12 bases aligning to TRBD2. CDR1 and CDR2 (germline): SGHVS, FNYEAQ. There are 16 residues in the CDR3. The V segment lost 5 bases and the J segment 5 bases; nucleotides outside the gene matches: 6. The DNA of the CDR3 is TGTGCCAGCAGCCAGACTAGCGGGAGAGGAACCGGGGAGCTGTTTTTT. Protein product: CASSQTSGRGTGELFF. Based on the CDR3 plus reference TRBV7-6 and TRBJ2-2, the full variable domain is GAGVSQSPRYKVTKRGQDVALRCDPISGHVSLYWYRQALGQGPEFLTYFNYEAQQDKSGLPNDRFSAERPEGSISTLTIQRTEQRDSAMYRCASSQTSGRGTGELFFGEGSRLTVL.

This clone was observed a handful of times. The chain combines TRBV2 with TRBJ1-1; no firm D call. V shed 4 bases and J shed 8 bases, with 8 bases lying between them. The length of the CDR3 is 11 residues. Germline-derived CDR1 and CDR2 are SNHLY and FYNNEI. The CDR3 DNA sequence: TGTGCCAGCAGTGGACACAGCGAAGCTTTCTTT. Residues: CASSGHSEAFF. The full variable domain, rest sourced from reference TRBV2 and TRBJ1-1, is EPEVTQTPSHQVTQMGQEVILRCVPISNHLYFYWYRQILGQKVEFLVSFYNNEISEKSEIFDDQFSVERPDGSNFTLKIRSTKLEDSAMYFCASSGHSEAFFGQGTRLTVV.

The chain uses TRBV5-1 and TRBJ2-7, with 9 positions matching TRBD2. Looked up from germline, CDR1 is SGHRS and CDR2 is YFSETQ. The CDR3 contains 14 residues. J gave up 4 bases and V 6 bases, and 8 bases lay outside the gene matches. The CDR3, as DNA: TGCGCCAGCAACGTCTTAGCGGGAGAATACGAGCAGTACTTC. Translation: CASNVLAGEYEQYF.

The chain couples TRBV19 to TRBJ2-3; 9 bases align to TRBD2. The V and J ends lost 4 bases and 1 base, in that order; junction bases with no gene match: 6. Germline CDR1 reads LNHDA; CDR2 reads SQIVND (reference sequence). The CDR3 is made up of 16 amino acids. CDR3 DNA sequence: TGTGCCAGTAGTACCGGACTAGCGCCTGGCACAGATACGCAGTATTTT. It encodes CASSTGLAPGTDTQYF.

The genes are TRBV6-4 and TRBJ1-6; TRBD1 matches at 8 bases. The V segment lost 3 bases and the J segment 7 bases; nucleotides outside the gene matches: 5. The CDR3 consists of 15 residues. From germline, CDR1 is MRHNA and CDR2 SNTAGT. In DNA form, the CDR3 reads TGTGCCAGCAGTGAAGGACAGGGCGGCAATTCACCCCTCCACTTT. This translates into CASSEGQGGNSPLHF.

In nucleotides, the CDR3 is TGTGCCAGTAGTGTTCGGGACAGCCCCTATGGCTACACCTTC. Translated: CASSVRDSPYGYTF. This chain connects TRBV19 to TRBJ1-2; 7 positions match TRBD1. The CDR3 length is 14 residues. The germline V gene has CDR1 LNHDA and CDR2 SQIVND (reference sequence). V lost 5 bases to trimming and J lost 4 bases; unmatched junction nucleotides: 7.

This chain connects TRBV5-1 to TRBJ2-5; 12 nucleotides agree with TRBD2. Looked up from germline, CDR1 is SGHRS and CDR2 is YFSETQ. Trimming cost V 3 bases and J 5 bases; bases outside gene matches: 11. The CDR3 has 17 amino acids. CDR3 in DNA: TGCGCCAGCAGCTGGACGGCTAGCGGGAGGGCGGGTGAGACCCAGTACTTC. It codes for CASSWTASGRAGETQYF.